These 14 T cell receptor beta chains were all obtained from the same sample, sequenced in a study of post-analysis software for immune sequencing data. Regarding the study as a whole: Four or five TRBV segments (TRBV5-6, TRBV5-1 and TRBV20-1 among them) occurred more frequently in patients than in controls.

Carried by the TCR beta cDNA libraries were unique molecular identifiers. One entry per CDR3 protein, called by TCRdb with MiXCR from the PCR reads. The sample holds 350,000 to 450,000 distinct CDR3 sequences, 30% to 40% seen once. These receptors' targets are unknown. Sequencing was carried out using blood. The source of these receptors is a girl aged 2 to 9 with multiple sclerosis.

This chain connects TRBV3-1 to TRBJ1-6; TRBD1 agrees at 10 bases. CDR1 LGHDT and CDR2 YNNKEL come from the germline V gene (reference sequence). The CDR3 covers 14 residues. J was trimmed by 9 bases and V by 2 bases; bases with no gene match: 1. The CDR3 DNA reads TGTGCCAGCAGCCAACGGGACAGGGGTTCACCCCTCCACTTT. Protein: CASSQRDRGSPLHF.

This clonotype was counted a few times. The chain has TRBV28 and TRBJ1-5, with 7 bases fitting TRBD1. The CDR3 length is 15 residues. Germline assignment: CDR1 MDHEN and CDR2 SYDVKM. V lost 8 bases to trimming and J lost 0 bases; unmatched junction nucleotides: 7. In DNA, the CDR3 is TGTGCCAGCCGACAGGGAATCGGTAGCAATCAGCCCCAGCATTTT. This gives the protein CASRQGIGSNQPQHF.

This clonotype has more than one count but fewer than ten. The V gene is TRBV20-1, the J gene TRBJ2-3; D call uncertain. The V end was cut by 2 bases, the J end by 2 bases, with 20 bases between. Germline V gene lookup returns CDR1 DFQATT and CDR2 SNEGSKA (reference sequence). The CDR3 runs 17 residues. Here the CDR3 reads CSARPPGRRRYTDTQYF. In nucleotides, the CDR3 is TGCAGTGCTAGACCTCCAGGACGGCGGAGATACACAGATACGCAGTATTTT.

This clonotype came up once. This chain uses TRBV30 with TRBJ2-3; possibly TRBD1 for D (5 bases). The CDR3 extends over 14 amino acids. CDR1 GTSNPN and CDR2 SVGIG come from the germline V gene (reference sequence). V was trimmed by 1 base and J by 2 bases, leaving 10 bases between them. The CDR3 protein is CAWSGRVSTDTQYF. CDR3 coding DNA: TGTGCCTGGAGTGGCAGGGTCTCCACAGATACGCAGTATTTT.

This clonotype showed up many times. The CDR3 DNA reads TGTGCCACCTGGACAGGGCGGTATGGCTACACCTTC. Protein sequence: CATWTGRYGYTF. The chain combines TRBV6-5 with TRBJ1-2, with TRBD1 identical over 8 bases. CDR3 length equals 12 residues. The ends lost 10 bases at V and 5 bases at J; junction bases unmatched: 6. The germline gives CDR1 MNHEY, CDR2 SVGAGI.

J is TRBJ2-3 and V is TRBV7-2, with TRBD2 matching over 7 bases. The CDR3 runs 14 residues. Germline-derived CDR1 and CDR2 are SGHTA and FQGNSA. V shed 1 base and J 4 bases; nucleotides not matched to a gene: 2. This CDR3 is CASSLGGLSDTQYF. The CDR3 DNA follows: TGTGCCAGCAGCTTAGGGGGACTATCAGATACGCAGTATTTT. Variable domain in full (rest from reference TRBV7-2 and TRBJ2-3): GAGVSQSPSNKVTEKGKDVELRCDPISGHTALYWYRQSLGQGLEFLIYFQGNSAPDKSGLPSDRFSAERTGGSVSTLTIQRTQQEDSAVYLCASSLGGLSDTQYFGPGTRLTVL.

The J gene is TRBJ2-5, the V gene TRBV29-1; D perhaps matches TRBD1 (5 bases). The CDR3 covers 13 residues. Trimming stripped 6 bases from V and 0 bases from J, with 11 bases between. Germline lookup yields CDR1 SQVTM and CDR2 ANQGSEA. This CDR3 is CSVKGQYQETQYF. The CDR3 DNA is TGCAGCGTAAAGGGGCAGTACCAAGAGACCCAGTACTTC.

The chain combines TRBV3-1 with TRBJ1-6; possibly TRBD1 for D (6 bases). V was shortened by 5 bases and J by 5 bases, with 13 bases between the two germline ends. Germline loops: CDR1 LGHDT, CDR2 YNNKEL (reference sequence). The CDR3 is made up of 15 amino acids. The CDR3: CASSRAQGNNSPLHF. CDR3 in DNA: TGTGCCAGCAGCAGGGCACAGGGAAATAATTCACCCCTCCACTTT. The entire variable domain, with the rest obtained from reference TRBV3-1 and TRBJ1-6, is as follows: DTAVSQTPKYLVTQMGNDKSIKCEQNLGHDTMYWYKQDSKKFLKIMFSYNNKELIINETVPNRFSPKSPDKAHLNLHINSLELGDSAVYFCASSRAQGNNSPLHFGNGTRLTVT.

CDR3 in amino acids: CASSFGGGHYYEQYF. The DNA of the CDR3 is TGTGCCAGCAGCTTTGGGGGAGGTCACTACTACGAGCAGTACTTC. The chain uses TRBV5-6 and TRBJ2-7; weak D call: TRBD2 (6 bases). This CDR3 comprises 15 residues. Looked up from germline, CDR1 is SGHDT and CDR2 is YYEEEE. Deletions cut 2 bases from V and 3 bases from J, with 15 bases between.

V usage is TRBV2 and J usage is TRBJ1-4, with TRBD1 identical over 7 bases. CDR1 and CDR2 from the germline V gene are SNHLY and FYNNEI. With V trimmed by 2 bases and J by 4 bases, 10 bases remained unmatched. The CDR3 is made up of 17 amino acids. The CDR3 reads CASSENFVTGSNEKLFF. The CDR3 DNA sequence: TGTGCCAGCAGTGAAAATTTTGTGACAGGGAGTAATGAAAAACTGTTTTTT.

There are a few counts of this clonotype. This chain links TRBV18 with TRBJ2-3; D is unclear. This CDR3 spans 12 amino acids. V lost 4 bases and J lost 0, with 2 bases in between. Germline V gene lookup returns CDR1 KGHSH and CDR2 LQKENI. The CDR3 sequence is CASSRSTDTQYF. In nucleotides, the CDR3 is TGTGCCAGCTCACGGAGCACAGATACGCAGTATTTT.

In the case of this clonotype: Its ends do not fully match the called genes, so a read error is possible. V and J are TRBV14 and TRBJ1-4; D perhaps matches TRBD1 (5 bases). This CDR3 is built from 15 residues. CDR1 SGHDN and CDR2 FVKESK come from the germline V gene. CDR3 sequence (DNA): TGTGTCAGCAGCGACCGTCGGGGGTATGATGAAAAACTGTTTTTT. It specifies CVSSDRRGYDEKLFF. Full variable domain (outside the CDR3, taken from reference TRBV14 and TRBJ1-4): EAGVTQFPSHSVIEKGQTVTLRCDPISGHDNLYWYRRVMGKEIKFLLHFVKESKQDESGMPNNRFLAERTGGTYSTLKVQPAELEDSGVYFCVSSDRRGYDEKLFFGSGTQLSVL.

The gene calls are TRBV7-9 and TRBJ2-1; 7 bases align to TRBD1. V was clipped by 0 bases and J by 8 bases; unmatched bases: 16. The CDR3 has 18 residues. Germline CDR1 SEHNR, CDR2 FQNEAQ (reference sequence). Written as DNA, the CDR3 is TGTGCCAGCAGCTTAGCTAACCCTAGACAGGGCTTGATCGATGAGCAGTTCTTC. It translates to CASSLANPRQGLIDEQFF. Drawing the rest from reference TRBV7-9 and TRBJ2-1, the complete variable domain is DTGVSQNPRHKITKRGQNVTFRCDPISEHNRLYWYRQTLGQGPEFLTYFQNEAQLEKSRLLSDRFSAERPKGSFSTLEIQRTEQGDSAMYLCASSLANPRQGLIDEQFFGPGTRLTVL.

There are a few counts of this clonotype. The CDR3 sequence: CSVRDRGHEQYF. The CDR3 nucleotides read TGCAGCGTCCGGGACAGGGGCCACGAGCAGTACTTC. V gene TRBV29-1 combines with J gene TRBJ2-7; TRBD1 aligns across 10 bases. This CDR3 is built from 12 residues. The V gene end was trimmed by 6 bases and the J gene end by 5 bases; junction bases not matched to a gene: 4. Germline V gene sequence: CDR1 SQVTM, CDR2 ANQGSEA.